This T cell receptor (beta chain) was documented in a study of T cell responses to AZD1222 COVID-19 vaccine. General study points: Only a handful of AZD1222 recipients, more than five in all, had baseline seropositivity. Donors skewed white British and female; clonal diversity was possibly underestimated.

With regard to this clone: What it recognizes is unknown.

Pooled samples include second doses given at about 4 or 12 weeks. Sequencing used immunoSEQ multiplex PCR; TCRdb keeps in-frame clones, though not all of them. The sample has 98,000 or so clones, around 84% seen once. The CDR3 loop spans 16 amino acids. Looked up from germline, CDR1 is MNHNY and CDR2 is SVGAGI (reference sequence). V lost 6 bases and J lost 4; bases outside the gene matches: 10. The sample here was peripheral blood, taken 28 days after the second AZD1222 dose. The sequence derives from an adult who received the AZD1222 COVID-19 vaccine. This sequence joins TRBV6-6 and TRBJ2-5; 11 bases fit TRBD1. The chain's CDR3 is CASSPRTGGEGETQYF. CDR3 nucleotides: TGTGCCAGCAGCCCCAGGACAGGGGGCGAGGGAGAGACCCAGTACTTC.